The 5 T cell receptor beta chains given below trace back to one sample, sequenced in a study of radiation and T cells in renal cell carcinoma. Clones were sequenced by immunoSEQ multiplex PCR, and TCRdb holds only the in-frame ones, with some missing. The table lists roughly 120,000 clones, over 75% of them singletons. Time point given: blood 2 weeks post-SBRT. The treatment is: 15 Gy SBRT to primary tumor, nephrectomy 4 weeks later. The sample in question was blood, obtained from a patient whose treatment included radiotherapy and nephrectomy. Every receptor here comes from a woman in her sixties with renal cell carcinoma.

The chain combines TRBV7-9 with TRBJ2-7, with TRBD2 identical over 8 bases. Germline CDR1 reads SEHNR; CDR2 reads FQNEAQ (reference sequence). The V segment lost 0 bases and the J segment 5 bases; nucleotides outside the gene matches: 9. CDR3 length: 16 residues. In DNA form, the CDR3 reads TGTGCCAGCAGCTTAGCCATGGGACTAGGAGGCGACGAGCAGTACTTC. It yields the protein CASSLAMGLGGDEQYF.

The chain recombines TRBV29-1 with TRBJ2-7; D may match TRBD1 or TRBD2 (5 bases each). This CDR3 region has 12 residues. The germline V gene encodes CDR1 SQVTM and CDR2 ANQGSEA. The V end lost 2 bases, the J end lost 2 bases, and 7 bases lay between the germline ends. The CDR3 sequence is CSVELGAYEQYF. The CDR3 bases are TGCAGCGTTGAACTGGGGGCCTACGAGCAGTACTTC.

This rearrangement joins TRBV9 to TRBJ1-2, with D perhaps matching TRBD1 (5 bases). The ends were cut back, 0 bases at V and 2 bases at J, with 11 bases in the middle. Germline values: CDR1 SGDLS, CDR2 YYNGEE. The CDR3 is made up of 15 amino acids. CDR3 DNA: TGTGCCAGCAGCGTAGGTGGGGACTTGAACTATGGCTACACCTTC. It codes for CASSVGGDLNYGYTF.

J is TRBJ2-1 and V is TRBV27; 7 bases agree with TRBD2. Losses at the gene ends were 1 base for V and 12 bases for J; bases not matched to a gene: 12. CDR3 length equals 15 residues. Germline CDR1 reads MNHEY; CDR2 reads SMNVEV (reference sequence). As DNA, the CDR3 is TGTGCCAGCAGTTTATTGTCTGGCGGGAGAAGTGGGCAGTTCTTC. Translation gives CASSLLSGGRSGQFF.

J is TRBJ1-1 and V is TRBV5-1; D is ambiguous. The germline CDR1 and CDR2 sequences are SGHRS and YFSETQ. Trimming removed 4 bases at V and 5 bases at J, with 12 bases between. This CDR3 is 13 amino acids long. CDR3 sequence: CASSPTTGTEAFF. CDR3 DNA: TGCGCCAGCAGCCCAACGACCGGAACTGAAGCTTTCTTT.